This TCR beta chain was sequenced for a study of T cells in Graves' hyperthyroidism and ophthalmopathy. General study points: Blood also showed most of the thyroid clonotypes that were expanded above 0.001. The model anticipated ophthalmopathy a median around 6 months pre-onset.

With respect to this clonotype: The antigen remains unidentified.

V was shortened by 10 bases and J by 5 bases, with 18 bases between the two germline ends. Germline loops: CDR1 LNHDA, CDR2 SQIVND (reference sequence). The CDR3 has 14 amino acids. Amplified TCR beta CDR3 regions derived from RNA transcripts. TCR CDR3 regions were first amplified by RT-PCR with HTBI primers. In TCRdb, the multiplex PCR reads were re-called with MiXCR into one record per CDR3 protein. Seen here are hundreds of thousands of distinct CDR3 sequences, 12% to 15% observed once, and the top ten hold about 15%. The receptor was isolated from a woman aged 40 to 50 with Graves' hyperthyroidism. Sequencing was performed on blood. The chain links TRBV19 to TRBJ2-1; D is perhaps TRBD2 (5 bases). The CDR3 DNA reads as TGTGCCACCCAGCGGCCACGCCGACACAATGAGCAGTTCTTC. Translation: CATQRPRRHNEQFF.